This T cell receptor beta chain was captured in a study of early T cells in non-severe SARS-CoV-2 infection. This clonotype was seen repeatedly, ten times or more. In TCRdb, the 5' RACE reads were re-called with MiXCR into one record per CDR3 protein. The repertoire holds 50,000 to 60,000 distinct CDR3 sequences, with 10% as singletons. CDR1 and CDR2 from the germline V gene are SEHNR and FQNEAQ (reference sequence). CDR3 length: 15 amino acids. Trimming left V 5 bases short and J 2 bases short, with 13 bases between. J is TRBJ1-5 and V is TRBV7-9, with D unresolved. This sequence originates from an adult who was a healthcare worker with PCR-confirmed SARS-CoV-2 infection or an uninfected control (not recorded which). Sequencing was carried out using whole blood. CDR3 protein: CASSPPGRGNQPQHF. Written as DNA, the CDR3 is TGTGCCAGCAGCCCGCCTGGAAGAGGCAATCAGCCCCAGCATTTT.